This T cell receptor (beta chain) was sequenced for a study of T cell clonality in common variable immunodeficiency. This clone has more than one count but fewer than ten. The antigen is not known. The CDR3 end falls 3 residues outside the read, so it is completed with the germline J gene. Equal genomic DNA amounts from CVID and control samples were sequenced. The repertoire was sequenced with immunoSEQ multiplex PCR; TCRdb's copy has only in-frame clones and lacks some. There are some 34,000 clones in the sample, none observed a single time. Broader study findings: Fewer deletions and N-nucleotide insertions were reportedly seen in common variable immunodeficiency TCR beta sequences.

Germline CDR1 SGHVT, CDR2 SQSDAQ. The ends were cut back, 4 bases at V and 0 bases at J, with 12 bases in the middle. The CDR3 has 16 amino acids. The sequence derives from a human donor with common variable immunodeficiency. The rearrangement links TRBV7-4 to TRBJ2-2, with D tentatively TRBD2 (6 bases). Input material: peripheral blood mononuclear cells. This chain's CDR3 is CASSSAAGSNTGELFF. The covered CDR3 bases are TGTGCCAGCAGCTCGGCGGCGGGGTCGAACACCGGGGAG.